In its sample, the clone carrying this TCR beta chain was seen once. Terminally differentiated effector memory CD45RA+ cells were excluded from the naive CD8 cells, which were CD45RO-negative and positively selected for CCR7. The study enrolled healthy HIV-negative adults without recent acute infections or vaccinations as donors. Sequencing used immunoSEQ multiplex PCR; TCRdb keeps in-frame clones, though not all of them. The profile shows hundreds of thousands of clones, around 96% of them singletons. The sample comes from a study of shared clonotypes between healthy human individuals. Across the study: The composition of the donors was a couple of women and a few men aged 18 to 49.

Germline assignment: CDR1 MNHEY and CDR2 SMNVEV (reference sequence). The CDR3 is made up of 15 amino acids. J is TRBJ2-5 and V is TRBV27; TRBD2 agrees at 8 bases. The last part of the DNA fits TRBJ2-7 better; the J call may be wrong. Input material: naive CD8+ T cells sorted from blood. The TCR comes from a woman in her 30s in good health. This CDR3 is CASSEAAGDFYEQYF. In nucleotides, the CDR3 is TGTGCCAGCAGTGAAGCAGCGGGAGACTTCTACGAGCAGTACTTC.